This T cell receptor beta chain was captured in a study of T cell responses to AZD1222 COVID-19 vaccine. The wider study: Second doses were pooled across both intervals (about 4 or about 12 weeks).

With 2 bases removed from V and 5 bases from J, the gap between germline ends came to 13 bases. Germline V gene data show CDR1 as SGHDT and CDR2 as YYEEEE. The CDR3 loop spans 14 amino acids. Using immunoSEQ multiplex PCR, the repertoire was profiled, and TCRdb retains in-frame clones only, with some absent. Of some 120,000 clones in the sample, approximately 88% were seen once. This TCR derives from an adult in good health. This chain connects TRBV5-6 to TRBJ1-2, with D unresolved. The sequences come from peripheral blood, collected on day 0 of AZD1222 vaccination. CDR3 loop: CASSFRHSGYGYTF. In DNA, the CDR3 is TGTGCCAGCAGCTTCCGGCACTCTGGATATGGCTACACCTTC. Together with reference TRBV5-6 and TRBJ1-2, the CDR3 gives the full variable domain: DAGVTQSPTHLIKTRGQQVTLRCSPKSGHDTVSWYQQALGQGPQFIFQYYEEEERQRGNFPDRFSGHQFPNYSSELNVNALLLGDSALYLCASSFRHSGYGYTFGSGTRLTVV.